The 8 T cell receptor beta chains listed next were all sequenced from one sample in a study of identical twins (dated by TCRdb to 2015 to 2016). Libraries were constructed by 5' RACE. This sample was sequenced with an Illumina HiSeq 2000. The public reads were reprocessed in TCRdb via fastp at Q25 and MiXCR, keeping in-frame beta chains. Each record represents a unique CDR3 protein, reported with the most common genes and DNA among its rows. For this sample there are 450,000 or so distinct CDR3 sequences; roughly an eighth appear just once. The ten biggest clones cover approximately 1% of the sample. These same records also appear under a second study, on yellow fever vaccine responses in identical twins.

The sample consisted of CD4+ T cells sorted from blood. These receptors originate from a woman aged 18-30 years in good health.

The CDR3 nucleotides are TGTGCCACCAGTGATTCTGGACTAGGGGGCACAGATACGCAGTATTTT. Residues: CATSDSGLGGTDTQYF. This chain joins TRBV24-1 and TRBJ2-3; TRBD2 agrees at 7 bases. The germline gives CDR1 KGHDR, CDR2 SFDVKD. The trim removed 2 bases at V and 1 base at J, leaving 5 bases unmatched. The CDR3 runs to 16 residues.

J is TRBJ2-3 and V is TRBV4-2; 10 bases map to TRBD2. The length of the CDR3 is 16 residues. CDR1 and CDR2 (germline): LGHNA, YNFKEQ. The V gene end was trimmed by 0 bases and the J gene end by 6 bases; junction bases not matched to a gene: 6. CDR3 protein: CASSQDLSGGADTQYF. For the CDR3, the DNA is TGTGCCAGCAGCCAAGATCTAAGCGGGGGGGCGGATACGCAGTATTTT.

The J gene is TRBJ1-2, the V gene TRBV11-2, with 10 bases fitting TRBD1. With 3 bases clipped from V and 2 bases from J, the junction kept 6 bases outside the gene matches. The V gene's germline CDR1 is SGHAT and CDR2 FQNNGV. The CDR3 sequence is 16 residues long. The CDR3, as DNA: TGTGCCAGCAGCTTTATGAGGGGACAGGGGAACTATGGCTACACCTTC. It encodes CASSFMRGQGNYGYTF.

This clonotype was counted only a few times. The CDR3 DNA is TGTGCCAGCAGCCTCGACAGGGGAATGAACACTGAAGCTTTCTTT. Translated: CASSLDRGMNTEAFF. The chain links TRBV7-9 to TRBJ1-1; 8 bases match TRBD1. The CDR3 contains 15 residues. The junction had 5 bases not matched to a gene; V was cut back by 5 bases and J by 0 bases. CDR1 and CDR2 (germline): SEHNR, FQNEAQ (reference sequence). Full variable domain (rest looked up from reference TRBV7-9 and TRBJ1-1): DTGVSQNPRHKITKRGQNVTFRCDPISEHNRLYWYRQTLGQGPEFLTYFQNEAQLEKSRLLSDRFSAERPKGSFSTLEIQRTEQGDSAMYLCASSLDRGMNTEAFFGQGTRLTVV.

The chain joins TRBV7-8 to TRBJ2-7; 9 positions match TRBD2. V dropped 1 base and J dropped 6; count of bases not matched to a gene: 7. Germline V lookup: CDR1 SGHVS, CDR2 FQNEAQ. The CDR3 runs to 15 residues. The CDR3, as DNA: TGTGCCAGCAGCTTAGAGGGCGGGAGGGTATCCGAGCAGTACTTC. Its translation is CASSLEGGRVSEQYF.

The V call is TRBV11-2, the J call TRBJ2-5; tentatively, D is TRBD1 (5 bases). V was shortened by 2 bases and J by 4 bases, with 20 bases between the two germline ends. Germline CDR1 is SGHAT and CDR2 is FQNNGV. CDR3 length equals 17 residues. DNA for the CDR3: TGTGCCAGCAGCTTAAGACCCCTTGGGGCAGCTGGAGAGACCCAGTACTTC. This gives the protein CASSLRPLGAAGETQYF. The entire variable domain, with the rest obtained from reference TRBV11-2 and TRBJ2-5, is as follows: EAGVAQSPRYKIIEKRQSVAFWCNPISGHATLYWYQQILGQGPKLLIQFQNNGVVDDSQLPKDRFSAERLKGVDSTLKIQPAKLEDSAVYLCASSLRPLGAAGETQYFGPGTRLLVL.

There are many counts of this clonotype. The chain uses TRBV12-3 or TRBV12-4 and TRBJ2-1, with D uncertain. The CDR3 has 13 amino acids. The germline V and J ends were trimmed by 6 bases and 6 bases, with 12 bases remaining between them. The CDR3 sequence is CASSSGPFNEQFF. CDR3 nucleotide sequence: TGTGCCAGCAGCTCAGGCCCCTTCAATGAGCAGTTCTTC.

The table lists this clonotype with many counts. The chain recombines TRBV24-1 with TRBJ2-3; tentatively, D is TRBD2 (5 bases). Germline CDR1 and CDR2: KGHDR and SFDVKD. V lost 4 bases to trimming and J lost 2 bases, with 6 bases between them. The CDR3 totals 13 residues. This chain's CDR3 is CATSDDYTDTQYF. CDR3 bases: TGTGCCACCAGTGACGACTACACAGATACGCAGTATTTT.